This T cell receptor beta chain was identified in a study of OX40 agonist ivuxolimab in advanced cancers. At the level of the whole study: The costimulatory receptor OX40 (CD134) was targeted by ivuxolimab, a fully human IgG2 agonistic monoclonal antibody. Patients were allowed to have had prior anti-PD-1, anti-PD-L1 or anti-CTLA-4 therapy, and 30% to 50% of the dose-escalation patients had previously received checkpoint inhibitors. Of the roughly 54 patients in dose escalation, about 20 had hepatocellular carcinoma, about 15 had melanoma, 9 had renal cell carcinoma and 9 had head and neck cancer. The paper reports the monotherapy dose-escalation portion (N of about 54 patients) of the phase I ivuxolimab trial. Intravenous ivuxolimab was administered to patients every 2 weeks at six dose levels: 0.01, 0.1, 0.3, 1.5, 3 and 10 mg/kg. A male proportion of 82.7% and a mean age of roughly 58 years, ranging from roughly 23 to 79, were recorded for the dose-escalation cohort. Partial responses occurred in three dose-escalation patients: two with cutaneous melanoma and one with hepatocellular carcinoma. Peripheral TCRbeta sequencing was intended to test whether TCR sequence diversity was altered and clonal T-cell expansion was caused by ivuxolimab.

For sequencing of the TCRbeta CDR3 region, genomic DNA was extracted from the sorted cells. The immunoSEQ Assay was used to sequence the TCRbeta CDR3 regions. In its TCRdb copy, this immuneACCESS table keeps in-frame sequences only and misses some clones. Where compared with another copy, unresolved V genes explain less than half of these, and the others have no known cause. Within this sample are roughly 60,000 clones, with about 86% of them counted one time only. The ten most abundant clones make up approximately 2% of the sample. A note on this clone: Its recognized antigen is unknown. No much larger clone exists at a distance of one base, and base qualities are not known.

Patients with a history of autoimmune disease or receiving systemic immunosuppression were excluded from the trial. Peripheral blood for TCR sequencing was collected from all dose cohorts at baseline, on cycle 4 day 1, and on cycle 7 day 1. The samples were taken from a phase I, first-in-human, multicenter, open-label dose-escalation trial of ivuxolimab. Adults with locally advanced or metastatic melanoma, renal cell carcinoma, hepatocellular carcinoma or head and neck squamous cell carcinoma were enrolled in the trial. Before TCR sequencing, CD4+ T cells and CD8+ T cells were sorted from peripheral blood as separate populations. The research as a whole found: After ivuxolimab, more expanded clones were found on average in CD8+ T cells than in CD4+ T cells. Low levels of normalized T-cell clonal expansion were also seen in some patients who did not respond. At doses of 0.1 to 3.0 mg/kg, clonal expansion of both CD4+ and CD8+ T cells in blood was seen between baseline and week 6. Partial responders in the 0.1-3.0 mg/kg groups had among the lowest normalized peripheral clonal expansion, especially among CD8+ T cells. The antigen specificity of the clonally expanded peripheral T cells was not determined.

The cysteine opens and the phenylalanine closes a CDR3 of 13 amino acids. Only CDR3 DNA remains: 39 bases, in frame from the first base. CDR1 and CDR2 (SQVTM, ANQGSEA) derive from the germline V gene. The trim is 0 bases for V and 2 bases for J, with a gap of 6 bases between the germline ends. The specimen comprised CD4+ or CD8+ T cells sorted from blood, sampled in a trial of the OX40 agonist ivuxolimab. The chain is assembled from TRBV29-1 and TRBJ2-3; TRBD1 could be the D gene, as 5 bases match. This TCR was recovered from an adult with an advanced solid tumor such as melanoma, head and neck, liver or kidney cancer. In nucleotide form, the sequence is TGCAGCGTTGAAGACAGGGACACAGATACGCAGTATTTT. It translates as CSVEDRDTDTQYF.